This T cell receptor beta chain stems from a study of blood T cells in healthy people across ages. Study-wide points: Naive CD4+ cell counts and diversity both ran higher in long-lived than in aged donors.

The second PCR ran about 7 to 12 cycles with a sample-barcoded 5' primer and J-beta primers. TCRdb used MiXCR to reprocess the 5' RACE reads, holding one entry per CDR3 protein. Here the sample spans some 760,000 distinct CDR3 sequences, just under 25% being singletons. As concerns this clonotype: Its specificity is not known.

CDR1 and CDR2 from the germline V gene are LGHDT and YNNKEL (reference sequence). Germline trimming cut 4 bases from V and 1 base from J; bases unmatched to any gene: 6. CDR3 length equals 15 residues. In addition, the sample was reused for a study of T cells of mothers and their children. From that study: Material was donated by three healthy Caucasian mothers and their six children.

The clonotype originates from a boy younger than 18 in good health. V usage is TRBV3-1 and J usage is TRBJ2-5; 7 bases map to TRBD2. The sample was blood. The CDR3, as DNA: TGTGCCAGCAGCCCGAACAGACTAGCCCAAGAGACCCAGTACTTC. This translates into CASSPNRLAQETQYF.